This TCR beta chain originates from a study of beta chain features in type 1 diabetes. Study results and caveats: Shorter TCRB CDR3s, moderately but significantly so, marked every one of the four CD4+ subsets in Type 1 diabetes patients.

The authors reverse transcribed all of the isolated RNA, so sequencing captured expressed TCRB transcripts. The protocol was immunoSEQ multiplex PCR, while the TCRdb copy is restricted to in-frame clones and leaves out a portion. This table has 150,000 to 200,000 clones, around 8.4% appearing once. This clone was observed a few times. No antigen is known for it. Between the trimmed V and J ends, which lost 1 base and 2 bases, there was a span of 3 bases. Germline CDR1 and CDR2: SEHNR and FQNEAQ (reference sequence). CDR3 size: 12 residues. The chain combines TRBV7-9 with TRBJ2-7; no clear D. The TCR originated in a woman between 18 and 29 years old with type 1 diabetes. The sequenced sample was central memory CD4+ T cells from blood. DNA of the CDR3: TGTGCCAGCAGCTTAGACACCTACGAGCAGTACTTC. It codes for CASSLDTYEQYF.